This TCR beta chain was sequenced during a study of cytomegalovirus exposure and HLA in healthy donors. For the study at large: In an earlier analysis, 95 million to 130 million unique TCR beta sequences were found from some 200 million T cells. Out of 398 genotyped donors, less than 85% belonged to the Caucasian-associated ancestry cluster.

The study ran its PCR with 60 Vbeta and 13 Jbeta primers. Sequencing was performed with immunoSEQ multiplex PCR; in TCRdb, only in-frame clones are kept and a portion is missing. The sample carries 150,000 to 200,000 clones, approximately 70% recorded once. This CDR3 comprises 13 residues. V dropped 7 bases and J dropped 4; count of bases not matched to a gene: 7. Germline lookup yields CDR1 SQVTM and CDR2 ANQGSEA. Remarks on this clone: Its target is not known.

Whole-study results and caveats: Immune exposure information comprised only CMV serostatus. Later analysis identified a missense DCLRE1C variant that was linked to TCR beta V- and J-gene trimming.

The sequencing sample was made of PBMCs. The chain joins TRBV29-1 to TRBJ1-2, with TRBD1 identical over 9 bases. This clonotype originated in a man aged 40-49 years in good health and CMV-seropositive. The CDR3 spells CSGTGAGGYGYTF. Here the CDR3 DNA reads TGCAGCGGGACAGGGGCGGGCGGCTATGGCTACACCTTC.